The 20 T cell receptor beta chains given below trace back to one sample, sequenced in a study of CD8+ T cells in alopecia areata. Reverse transcribed after extraction, RNA yielded cDNA as the sequencing template. Profiled with immunoSEQ multiplex PCR; TCRdb holds only in-frame clones, not every one. This table holds roughly 190,000 clones, roughly three fifths found once. As for treatment: oral pan-JAK inhibitor, 5-10 mg twice daily. The specimen comprised CD4+ T cells sorted from blood, sampled at week 4, from a patient treated with tofacitinib. Receptor source: a human donor with alopecia areata.

On this clone: The same CDR3 also results from other DNA sequences found in this sample. CDR3 protein: CASSVTGNTEAFF. Written as DNA, the CDR3 is TGTGCCAGCAGCGTAACAGGAAACACTGAAGCTTTCTTT. This chain joins TRBV9 and TRBJ1-1, with D perhaps matching TRBD1 (5 bases). The CDR3 sequence is 13 residues long. With 1 base removed from V and 2 bases from J, the gap between germline ends came to 6 bases. The germline gives CDR1 SGDLS, CDR2 YYNGEE.

The chain employs TRBV27 and TRBJ1-1; D possibly corresponds to TRBD1 (5 bases). V lost 2 bases, J lost 0 bases, and 10 bases lay in between. The CDR3 length is 15 residues. CDR1 is MNHEY and CDR2 is SMNVEV in the germline V gene (reference sequence). The CDR3 here is CASSLTGTLNTEAFF. The CDR3 DNA reads as TGTGCCAGCAGTTTAACCGGGACCCTGAACACTGAAGCTTTCTTT.

The V gene is TRBV10-3, the J gene TRBJ1-1; 7 bases are shared with TRBD1. Looked up from germline, CDR1 is ENHRY and CDR2 is SYGVKD. With 3 bases clipped from V and 4 bases from J, the junction kept 5 bases outside the gene matches. The CDR3 spans 14 residues. The CDR3 loop is CAISEDREGTEAFF. As DNA, the CDR3 is TGTGCCATCAGTGAAGACAGGGAAGGCACTGAAGCTTTCTTT.

CDR3 in amino acids: CSVADGSYGYTF. In DNA form, the CDR3 reads TGCAGCGTCGCGGACGGCTCATATGGCTACACCTTC. The V and J genes are TRBV29-1 and TRBJ1-2; no definite D call. The CDR3 spans 12 residues. V lost 6 bases, J lost 5 bases, and 13 bases lay in between. Germline-derived CDR1 and CDR2 are SQVTM and ANQGSEA.

This clone was detected a few times. The chain uses TRBV7-8 and TRBJ2-7; D gene unclear. V was clipped by 4 bases and J by 4 bases, with 11 bases between them. The germline V gene encodes CDR1 SGHVS and CDR2 FQNEAQ. This CDR3 is 13 amino acids long. For the CDR3, the DNA is TGTGCCAGCAGCTCCCTAGGAGTGTACGAGCAGTACTTC. Translation gives CASSSLGVYEQYF. Using reference TRBV7-8 and TRBJ2-7 for the parts outside the CDR3, the full variable domain is GAGVSQSPRYKVAKRGQDVALRCDPISGHVSLFWYQQALGQGPEFLTYFQNEAQLDKSGLPSDRFFAERPEGSVSTLKIQRTQQEDSAVYLCASSSLGVYEQYFGPGTRLTVT.

The chain recombines TRBV5-1 with TRBJ2-7; no firm D call. There are 14 residues in the CDR3. V lost 2 bases and J lost 2, with 11 bases in between. The germline CDR1 and CDR2 sequences are SGHRS and YFSETQ. The CDR3 nucleotides read TGCGCCAGCAGCTTACTGGGAACGGCCTACGAGCAGTACTTC. Protein: CASSLLGTAYEQYF.

This clone was seen once. This chain connects TRBV6-5 to TRBJ2-2; 8 positions match TRBD1. V shed 6 bases, J shed 1 base, and the junction held 4 bases outside the gene matches. The CDR3 is 15 residues long. The germline V gene has CDR1 MNHEY and CDR2 SVGAGI. Written as DNA, the CDR3 is TGTGCCAGCAGGGACAGGGTGATGAACACCGGGGAGCTGTTTTTT. As protein: CASRDRVMNTGELFF.

The rearrangement links TRBV11-2 to TRBJ2-3, with 12 bases aligning to TRBD2. The CDR3 has 17 residues. After removal of 1 base from V and 2 bases from J, the junction contained 4 bases not matched to a gene. CDR1 SGHAT and CDR2 FQNNGV come from the germline V gene. As DNA, the CDR3 is TGTGCCAGCAGCTTAGGCCGGACTAGCGGGGTCACAGATACGCAGTATTTT. As protein: CASSLGRTSGVTDTQYF.

This clone turned up a few times. The genes are TRBV29-1 and TRBJ2-2; D gene uncertain. This CDR3 contains 15 residues. CDR1 and CDR2 from the germline V gene are SQVTM and ANQGSEA. With 7 bases removed from V and 0 bases from J, the gap between germline ends came to 15 bases. CDR3 region: CSASYPLANTGELFF. For the CDR3, the DNA is TGCAGCGCTTCCTACCCACTCGCGAACACCGGGGAGCTGTTTTTT.

The V gene is TRBV30, the J gene TRBJ1-5, with TRBD1 matching over 7 bases. The germline V gene has CDR1 GTSNPN and CDR2 SVGIG (reference sequence). The J segment lost 6 bases and the V segment lost 2 bases, leaving 4 bases of the junction unmatched. This CDR3 spans 13 amino acids. This chain's CDR3 is CAWSNDRVQPQHF. The DNA of the CDR3 is TGTGCCTGGAGTAATGACAGGGTTCAGCCCCAGCATTTT.

This clone was seen once. The V call is TRBV29-1, the J call TRBJ2-5, with D maybe TRBD1 (5 bases). The V end was cut by 3 bases, the J end by 2 bases, with 7 bases between. CDR1 is SQVTM, CDR2 ANQGSEA, per germline. CDR3 length: 12 residues. The CDR3 DNA follows: TGCAGCGTTGAGGGGCAGCAAGAGACCCAGTACTTC. Translation gives CSVEGQQETQYF.

The chain combines TRBV5-1 with TRBJ2-3; 7 nucleotides line up with TRBD1. V was pared by 0 bases and J by 4 bases, with 14 bases of the junction left unmatched. CDR1 is SGHRS, CDR2 YFSETQ, per germline. This CDR3 has 18 amino acids. This chain's CDR3 is CASSLGPRQGSGSDTQYF. The CDR3, as DNA: TGCGCCAGCAGCTTGGGCCCTAGACAGGGTTCAGGGTCAGATACGCAGTATTTT.

The chain's CDR3 is CSASDRVGNTIYF. CDR3 DNA: TGCAGCGCCTCGGACAGGGTTGGAAACACCATATATTTT. This rearrangement joins TRBV29-1 to TRBJ1-3, with 8 nucleotides matching TRBD1. Looked up from germline, CDR1 is SQVTM and CDR2 is ANQGSEA. Trimming took 7 bases from V and 3 from J; bases not matched to a gene: 5. The CDR3 consists of 13 residues.

The J gene is TRBJ2-1, the V gene TRBV20-1; D is uncertain. The germline gives CDR1 DFQATT, CDR2 SNEGSKA (reference sequence). Trimming cost V 1 base and J 9 bases, with 7 bases left between them. CDR3 size: 11 residues. The CDR3 nucleotides are TGCAGTGCTAGAGCAAGGATTGAGCAGTTCTTC. It codes for CSARARIEQFF.

This clone was detected a few times. The genes are TRBV7-9 and TRBJ1-4, with a possible D match to TRBD1 (5 bases). The ends were cut back, 2 bases at V and 10 bases at J, with 14 bases in the middle. Germline lookup yields CDR1 SEHNR and CDR2 FQNEAQ (reference sequence). The CDR3 consists of 14 residues. CDR3 sequence (DNA): TGTGCCAGCAGCTTACAGGTCAGGGAGCCAAAACTGTTTTTT. Translating it yields CASSLQVREPKLFF.

The chain carries TRBV27 and TRBJ1-2; D is perhaps TRBD1 (5 bases). The germline V gene has CDR1 MNHEY and CDR2 SMNVEV (reference sequence). The CDR3 contains 17 residues. The ends were cut back, 5 bases at V and 1 base at J, with 20 bases in the middle. Written as DNA, the CDR3 is TGTGCCAGCAGTCCCAAGGGAAGGGGCACCCTTAACTATGGCTACACCTTC. It codes for CASSPKGRGTLNYGYTF.

V usage is TRBV19 and J usage is TRBJ2-3; maybe TRBD1 (6 bases). The germline V gene has CDR1 LNHDA and CDR2 SQIVND (reference sequence). V was trimmed by 5 bases and J by 4 bases, leaving 13 bases between them. This CDR3 is 14 amino acids long. CDR3 loop: CASSGSTGPDTQYF. In DNA, the CDR3 is TGTGCCAGTAGTGGATCAACAGGGCCAGATACGCAGTATTTT.

The chain links TRBV7-2 to TRBJ2-1; D is perhaps TRBD1 or TRBD2 (6 bases each). CDR3 length: 15 amino acids. Trimming took 4 bases from V and 6 from J, leaving 16 bases between them. CDR1 and CDR2 (germline): SGHTA, FQGNSA. The CDR3 reads CASSSLGGTSNEQFF. Written as DNA, the CDR3 is TGTGCCAGCAGCTCCCTAGGGGGGACATCCAATGAGCAGTTCTTC.

V usage is TRBV6-6 and J usage is TRBJ1-5; no firm D call. The germline V gene has CDR1 MNHNY and CDR2 SVGAGI (reference sequence). The CDR3 extends over 13 amino acids. V lost 7 bases to trimming and J lost 0 bases, with 7 bases between them. CDR3 coding DNA: TGTGCCAGCACAGGAGGTAGCAATCAGCCCCAGCATTTT. This translates into CASTGGSNQPQHF.

This chain joins TRBV25-1 and TRBJ1-6, with no clear D. Germline CDR1 reads MGHDK; CDR2 reads SYGVNS. This CDR3 has 16 residues. The V and J ends lost 8 bases and 0 bases respectively, with 14 bases between them. CDR3 amino acids: CASQAGSSSYNSPLHF. The DNA of the CDR3 is TGTGCCAGCCAAGCGGGCAGTAGCTCCTATAATTCACCCCTCCACTTT.